The clone carrying this T cell receptor beta chain was picked up a small number of times. The antigen is undetermined. This record belongs to a study of cytomegalovirus exposure and HLA in healthy donors. Study-wide background: The roughly 130 validation repertoires used the same platform as the 650 to 850 first-cohort repertoires, a later analysis reported.

The V gene's germline CDR1 is SNHLY and CDR2 FYNNEI. The V and J ends lost 8 bases and 6 bases, in that order; junction bases with no gene match: 8. This CDR3 contains 14 residues. Findings and caveats of the study: The study labeled 164 TCR beta chains cytomegalovirus-associated. The finding came from a later analysis; first-cohort TCR clusters tended to co-occur in the 110 or so validation repertoires.

The data were produced by immunoSEQ multiplex PCR, yet TCRdb's version contains in-frame clones alone and is incomplete. The sample includes approximately 300,000 clones, about nine tenths seen only once; the top ten take around 0.8%. The chain couples TRBV2 to TRBJ1-5, with 9 bases matching TRBD1. This sequence originates from a woman aged 18-29 years in good health and CMV-seronegative. Specimen: PBMCs. Here the CDR3 DNA reads TGTGCCAGCGTGGAACAGGGGGCGGTTCAGCCCCAGCATTTT. This gives the protein CASVEQGAVQPQHF.